These T cell receptor beta chains were read from a single sample in a study of T cell repertoires in cytomegalovirus infection. TCRdb re-analysed the reads in MiXCR, keeping a single row per CDR3 protein. The sample shows 250,000 to 350,000 distinct CDR3 sequences, more than 20% of them seen only once. The sample consisted of PBMCs. These receptors originate from a human donor in good health (CMV status not recorded). Some clones in this sample may be carry-over from other donors' samples. The CDR3 runs from the conserved cysteine through the conserved F or W. Fields, in order: J gene, D gene, V gene, clone size, CDR3 protein, CDR3 DNA. A D gene is named only where the DNA matches it firmly. Clone sizes are given selectively: once, few, many, or a class where the clone is expanded.

>TRBJ1-3|-|TRBV7-9|few
CASSLPDTIYF
TGTGCCAGCAGCTTACCGGACACCATATATTTT
>TRBJ2-2|TRBD2|TRBV11-2|-
CASSSRRGRTSEDGELFF
TGTGCCAGCAGCTCCCGACGGGGGAGGACTAGCGAGGACGGGGAGCTGTTTTTT
>TRBJ2-7|-|TRBV5-1|-
CASSPGTNGQQYF
TGCGCCAGCAGCCCCGGGACAAATGGTCAGCAGTACTTC
>TRBJ2-5|TRBD1|TRBV7-2|few
CASSPLRGRGETQYF
TGTGCCAGCAGCCCTCTGAGGGGGCGCGGGGAGACCCAGTACTTC
>TRBJ2-1|-|TRBV24-1|few
CATSDAFGGNNEQFF
TGTGCCACCAGTGACGCCTTTGGTGGAAACAATGAGCAGTTCTTC
>TRBJ1-4|-|TRBV14|-
CASSTGRTEKLFF
TGTGCCAGCAGTACGGGACGGACTGAAAAACTGTTTTTT
>TRBJ2-2|-|TRBV5-1|few
CASRTTRELFF
TGCGCCAGCCGGACCACCAGGGAGCTGTTTTTT
>TRBJ2-3|TRBD2|TRBV6-2/TRBV6-3|-
CASSYGASGSLTDTQYF
TGTGCCAGCAGTTACGGGGCTAGCGGGTCTCTCACAGATACGCAGTATTTT
>TRBJ2-1|TRBD2|TRBV4-1|few
CASSQDTSATYNEQFF
TGCGCCAGCAGCCAAGATACTAGCGCTACCTACAATGAGCAGTTCTTC
>TRBJ2-7|-|TRBV11-2|many
CASSLQTGTDYEQYF
TGTGCCAGCAGCTTACAGACAGGTACTGACTACGAGCAGTACTTC